This T cell receptor (beta chain) emerged from a study of beta chain features in type 1 diabetes. Study-level findings and limits: Compared with healthy donors, patients appeared to share more similar naive, central memory and regulatory TCRB repertoires.

All of the isolated RNA was reverse transcribed, so expressed TCRB transcripts were sequenced. Libraries were prepared by immunoSEQ multiplex PCR; TCRdb keeps only in-frame clonotypes and omits some of them. The data hold 450,000 to 600,000 clones, with about 32% observed a single time. This clone was counted between two and nine times. Its antigen remains unknown. Germline CDR1 reads MNHEY; CDR2 reads SMNVEV (reference sequence). Trimming cost V 2 bases and J 4 bases, with 6 bases left between them. The CDR3 is made up of 13 amino acids. This clonotype was obtained from a man aged 18-30 years in good health. This chain links TRBV27 with TRBJ2-1; no reliable D call. The sequenced sample consisted of naive CD4+ T cells from blood. As DNA, the CDR3 is TGTGCCAGCAGTTTAACCAGGTACAATGAGCAGTTCTTC. Translated: CASSLTRYNEQFF.